Following are 7 T cell receptor beta chains from one sample sequenced in a study of shared clonotypes between healthy human individuals. Profiling relied on immunoSEQ multiplex PCR, and the TCRdb table lists in-frame clones only, not all of them. The sample consists of about half a million clones, roughly three quarters of them appearing once. The sample comprised PBMCs. These receptor sequences come from a woman aged 40 to 49 in good health. Some clones in this sample may be carry-over from other donors' samples.

The chain couples TRBV11-2 to TRBJ2-4; the D is unclear. The CDR3 has 15 residues. Between the trimmed V and J ends, which lost 5 bases and 0 bases, there was a span of 11 bases. Germline V gives CDR1 SGHAT, CDR2 FQNNGV. The CDR3 protein is CASSLVWGAKNIQYF. DNA for the CDR3: TGTGCCAGCAGCCTGGTCTGGGGAGCCAAAAACATTCAGTACTTC.

The chain uses TRBV14 and TRBJ2-1, with D unclear. Germline V lookup: CDR1 SGHDN, CDR2 FVKESK. The V gene lost 4 bases and the J gene lost 2 bases, with 6 bases spanning the gap. This CDR3 spans 13 amino acids. The CDR3, as DNA: TGTGCCAGCAGCCTATCAGCCTACAATGAGCAGTTCTTC. Its translation is CASSLSAYNEQFF.

The V gene is TRBV5-1, the J gene TRBJ1-1, with a possible D match to TRBD1 (5 bases). Looked up from germline, CDR1 is SGHRS and CDR2 is YFSETQ. The CDR3 spans 14 residues. V was pared by 4 bases and J by 0 bases, with 10 bases between. CDR3 region: CASSPGRMNTEAFF. In DNA, the CDR3 is TGCGCCAGCAGCCCGGGACGGATGAACACTGAAGCTTTCTTT.

The V and J genes are TRBV18 and TRBJ2-1, with 7 positions matching TRBD2. The junction had 2 bases not matched to a gene; V was cut back by 3 bases and J by 0 bases. The CDR3 is made up of 15 amino acids. Germline CDR1 is KGHSH and CDR2 is LQKENI. The CDR3 here is CASSPTGGSYNEQFF. The DNA of the CDR3 is TGTGCCAGCTCACCTACGGGAGGCTCCTACAATGAGCAGTTCTTC. Filled out from reference TRBV18 and TRBJ2-1, the complete variable domain reads NAGVMQNPRHLVRRRGQEARLRCSPMKGHSHVYWYRQLPEEGLKFMVYLQKENIIDESGMPKERFSAEFPKEGPSILRIQQVVRGDSAAYFCASSPTGGSYNEQFFGPGTRLTVL.

V gene TRBV7-8 combines with J gene TRBJ2-1; 10 bases are shared with TRBD1. This CDR3 region has 15 residues. Germline V gene data show CDR1 as SGHVS and CDR2 as FQNEAQ. The J segment lost 6 bases and the V segment lost 5 bases, leaving 7 bases of the junction unmatched. Here the CDR3 DNA reads TGTGCCAGCAGCAGGGTCCGGGACAGGGGCAATGAGCAGTTCTTC. It encodes CASSRVRDRGNEQFF.

The chain recombines TRBV11-2 with TRBJ2-5; no clear D gene. The CDR3 contains 15 residues. Germline V gene data show CDR1 as SGHAT and CDR2 as FQNNGV. V was trimmed by 6 bases and J by 14 bases, leaving 28 bases between them. The CDR3 region has the DNA TGTGCCAGCAGTCCCACAAGGCCGATTACCTACGAGCAATACTTC. Residues: CASSPTRPITYEQYF. Filled out from reference TRBV11-2 and TRBJ2-5, the complete variable domain reads EAGVAQSPRYKIIEKRQSVAFWCNPISGHATLYWYQQILGQGPKLLIQFQNNGVVDDSQLPKDRFSAERLKGVDSTLKIQPAKLEDSAVYLCASSPTRPITYEQYFGPGTRLLVL.

The V gene is TRBV11-2, the J gene TRBJ2-3, with TRBD2 as a possible D gene (5 bases). V lost 1 base, J lost 4 bases, and 6 bases lay in between. The CDR3 length is 13 residues. Germline V gene data show CDR1 as SGHAT and CDR2 as FQNNGV. The CDR3 protein is CASSLVGADTQYF. The CDR3 DNA reads TGTGCCAGCAGCTTAGTGGGAGCAGATACGCAGTATTTT.